This T cell receptor beta chain was sequenced for a study of CD8+CD57+ T cells in acquired aplastic anemia. About the research overall: DNA per sorted CD4+ or CD8+ sample ranged about 0.2 to 30 ug, averaging approximately 3.1 ug.

This clonotype was picked up one time. What it binds is unknown. Both TCR beta VDJ combination and CDR3 sequence profiling were carried out. Genomic DNA was the template for this profiling. MiXCR, applied by TCRdb to the reads, yields one record per CDR3 protein. Among about 200,000 distinct CDR3 sequences, about 60% were seen once, and the ten largest hold about 60%. Previously, flow cytometry had revealed CD8+CD57+ cell expansion in the patients chosen for sequencing. No therapy had been given to the patients at the time of blood sampling. Germline V gives CDR1 SGHAT, CDR2 FQDESV (reference sequence). The CDR3 spans 17 residues. After removal of 1 base from V and 1 base from J, the junction contained 6 bases not matched to a gene. Points from the study as a whole: With respect to CD8+ Simpson's diversity, patients and controls did not differ significantly. Both patients and controls carried the same twenty-nine CD8+ CDR3 sequences.

The receptor was derived from a human donor with aplastic anemia. Sequenced: sorted CD4+, CD8+, or CD8+CD57+ T cells (not recorded which) from PBMCs. The V and J genes are TRBV11-1 and TRBJ2-5, with 10 bases aligning to TRBD2. Written as DNA, the CDR3 is TGTGCCAGCAGCTTAGGTACAGCGGGGGGGCCCCAAGAGACCCAGTACTTC. Amino acids: CASSLGTAGGPQETQYF.